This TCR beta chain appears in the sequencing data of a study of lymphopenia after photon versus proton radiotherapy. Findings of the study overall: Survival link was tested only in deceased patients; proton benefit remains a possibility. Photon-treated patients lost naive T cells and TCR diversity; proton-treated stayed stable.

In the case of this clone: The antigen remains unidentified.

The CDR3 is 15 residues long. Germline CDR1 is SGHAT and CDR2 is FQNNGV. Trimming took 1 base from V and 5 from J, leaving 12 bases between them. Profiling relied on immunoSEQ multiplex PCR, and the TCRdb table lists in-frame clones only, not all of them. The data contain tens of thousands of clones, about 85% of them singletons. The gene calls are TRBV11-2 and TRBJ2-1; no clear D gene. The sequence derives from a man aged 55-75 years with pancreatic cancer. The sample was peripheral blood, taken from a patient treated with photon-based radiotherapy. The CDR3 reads CASSLGATVNNEQFF. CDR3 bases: TGTGCCAGCAGCTTAGGAGCGACGGTAAACAATGAGCAGTTCTTC.